The source of this T cell receptor (beta chain) is a study of post-analysis software for immune sequencing data. The study, taken as a whole, reports: Roughly 5 TRBV segments, TRBV5-6, TRBV5-1 and TRBV20-1 among them, were found more frequent in patients than controls. Controls' normalized Chao1 diversity significantly exceeded that of multiple sclerosis patients.

Unique molecular identifiers featured in each of the TCR beta cDNA libraries. Each sample of about 0.9 to 11 million input T cells yielded around 500,000 cDNA molecules, so each molecule approximated one T cell. TCRdb independently ran MiXCR on the PCR reads; one entry per CDR3 protein. The profile covers hundreds of thousands of distinct CDR3 sequences, with approximately 45% appearing a single time and 9.5% to 13% taken by the ten largest. Germline trimming cut 1 base from V and 2 bases from J; bases unmatched to any gene: 22. The CDR3 consists of 21 residues. Germline values: CDR1 SGHRS, CDR2 YFSETQ. Regarding this clonotype: As yet, its antigen is unknown.

The chain has TRBV5-1 and TRBJ2-5; the match to TRBD1 covers 8 bases. Specimen: blood. The TCR comes from a girl aged 10 to 17 with multiple sclerosis. CDR3 coding DNA: TGCGCCAGCAGCTTGCTCGTGGGTCGAGCTGACCAACAGGGGGTTCAAGAGACCCAGTACTTC. Translating it yields CASSLLVGRADQQGVQETQYF.